This paragraph covers one T cell receptor (beta chain) sequence. As originally analysed: Using reference gene primer amplification, nucleated cell counts were estimated. The method was immunoSEQ multiplex PCR; TCRdb's version includes in-frame clones alone and lacks a portion of them. The V and J calls and clone size come from that table; D and trimming were worked out from the DNA. Of some 260,000 clones listed, approximately 86% are singletons. The sample belongs to a study of blood T cell repertoires in COVID-19. The overall study: Specimens from acute and convalescent COVID-19 originated in the United States, Italy and Spain. T cells, B-cell-depleted T cells, or PBMCs provided the cDNA or gDNA that served as material.

This CDR3 spans 15 amino acids. V was shortened by 6 bases and J by 2 bases, with 15 bases between the two germline ends. In germline, CDR1 is LNHDA, CDR2 SQIVND (reference sequence). The specimen was peripheral blood. The receptor was isolated from a woman in her late teens or twenties with acute or convalescent COVID-19. The chain is built from TRBV19 and TRBJ2-3, with D possibly being TRBD2 (6 bases). Here the CDR3 reads CASSRERVPTDTQYF. In DNA form, the CDR3 reads TGTGCCAGTAGCAGGGAGCGGGTACCCACAGATACGCAGTATTTT.